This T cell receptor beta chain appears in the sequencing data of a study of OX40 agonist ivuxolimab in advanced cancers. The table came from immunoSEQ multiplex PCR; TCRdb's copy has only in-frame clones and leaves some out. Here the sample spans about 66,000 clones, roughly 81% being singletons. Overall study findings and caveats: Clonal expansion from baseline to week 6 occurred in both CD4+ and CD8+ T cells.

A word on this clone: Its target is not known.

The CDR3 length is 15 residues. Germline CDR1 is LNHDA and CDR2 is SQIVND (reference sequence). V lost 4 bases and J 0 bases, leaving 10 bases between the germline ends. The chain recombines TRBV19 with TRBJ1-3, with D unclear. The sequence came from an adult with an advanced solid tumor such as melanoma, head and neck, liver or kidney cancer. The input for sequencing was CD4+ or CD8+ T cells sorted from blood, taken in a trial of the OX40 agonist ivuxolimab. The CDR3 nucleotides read TGTGCCAGTAGTAGTAATAGAGTCTCTGGAAACACCATATATTTT. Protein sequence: CASSSNRVSGNTIYF.